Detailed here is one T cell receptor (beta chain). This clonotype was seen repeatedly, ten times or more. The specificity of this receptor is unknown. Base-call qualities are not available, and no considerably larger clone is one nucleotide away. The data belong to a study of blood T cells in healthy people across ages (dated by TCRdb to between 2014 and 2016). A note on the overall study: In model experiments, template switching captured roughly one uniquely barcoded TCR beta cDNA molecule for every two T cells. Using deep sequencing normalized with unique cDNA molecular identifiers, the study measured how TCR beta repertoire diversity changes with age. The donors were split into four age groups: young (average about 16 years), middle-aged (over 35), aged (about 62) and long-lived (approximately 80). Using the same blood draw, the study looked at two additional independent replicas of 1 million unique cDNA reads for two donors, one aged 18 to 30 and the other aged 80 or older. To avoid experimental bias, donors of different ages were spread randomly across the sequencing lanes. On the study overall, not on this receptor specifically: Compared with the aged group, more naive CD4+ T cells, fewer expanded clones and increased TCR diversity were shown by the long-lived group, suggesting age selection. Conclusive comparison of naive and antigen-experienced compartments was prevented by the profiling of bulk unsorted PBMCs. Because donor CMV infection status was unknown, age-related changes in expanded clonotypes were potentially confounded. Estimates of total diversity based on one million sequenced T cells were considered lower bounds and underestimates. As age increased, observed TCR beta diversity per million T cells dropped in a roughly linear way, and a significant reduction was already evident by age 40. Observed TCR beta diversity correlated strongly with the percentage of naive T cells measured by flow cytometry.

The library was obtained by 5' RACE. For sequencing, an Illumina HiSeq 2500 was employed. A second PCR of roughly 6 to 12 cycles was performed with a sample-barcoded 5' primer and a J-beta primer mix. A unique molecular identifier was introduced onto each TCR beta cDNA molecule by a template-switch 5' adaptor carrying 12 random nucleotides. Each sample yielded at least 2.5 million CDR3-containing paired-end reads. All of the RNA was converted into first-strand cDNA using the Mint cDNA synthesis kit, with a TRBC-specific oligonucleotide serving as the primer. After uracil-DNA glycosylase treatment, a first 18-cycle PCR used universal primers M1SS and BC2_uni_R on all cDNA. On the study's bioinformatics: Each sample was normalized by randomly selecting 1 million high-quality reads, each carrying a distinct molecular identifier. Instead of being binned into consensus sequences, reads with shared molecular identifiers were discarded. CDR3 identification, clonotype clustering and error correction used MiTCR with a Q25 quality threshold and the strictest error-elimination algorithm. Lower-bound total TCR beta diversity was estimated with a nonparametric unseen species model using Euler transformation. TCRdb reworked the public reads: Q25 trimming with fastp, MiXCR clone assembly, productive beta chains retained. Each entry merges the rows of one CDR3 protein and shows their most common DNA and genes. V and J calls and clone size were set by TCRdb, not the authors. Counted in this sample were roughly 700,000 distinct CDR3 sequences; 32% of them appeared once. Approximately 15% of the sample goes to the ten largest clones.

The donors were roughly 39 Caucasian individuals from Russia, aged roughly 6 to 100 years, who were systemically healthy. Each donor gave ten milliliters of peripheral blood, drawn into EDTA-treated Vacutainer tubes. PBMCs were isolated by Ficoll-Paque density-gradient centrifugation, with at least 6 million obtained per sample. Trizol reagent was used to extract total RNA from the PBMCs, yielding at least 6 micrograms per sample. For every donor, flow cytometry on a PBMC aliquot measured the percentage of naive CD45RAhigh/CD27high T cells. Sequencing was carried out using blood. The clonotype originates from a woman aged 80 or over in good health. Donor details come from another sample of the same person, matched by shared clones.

The CDR3 in this case is CASSPLAGNYNEQFF. In nucleotide form, the sequence is TGTGCCAGCAGTCCTCTAGCGGGGAACTACAATGAGCAGTTCTTC. The rearranged segments are TRBV6-6 and TRBJ2-1; 9 of the junction bases match TRBD2. The CDR3 covers 15 residues, taking in both the cysteine and the phenylalanine. CDR3 DNA only is kept here, 45 bases in frame from base 1. V has 5 bases trimmed and J has 3 bases trimmed; junction bases matching no gene number 5. Looking up the germline V gene (reference sequence) yields CDR1 MNHNY and CDR2 SVGAGI.